What follows are 11 T cell receptor beta chains derived from one specimen sequenced in a study of blood T cell repertoires in COVID-19. TCRdb's copy holds only in-frame clones and misses some; the assay was immunoSEQ multiplex PCR. The sample contains about 81,000 clones, about 80% of which appear only once. The sample taken for sequencing was peripheral blood. These receptors all come from a human donor in a cohort sampled during active COVID-19.

The table lists this clone with a few counts. The chain combines TRBV7-8 with TRBJ1-2, with 8 bases matching TRBD1. The J segment lost 6 bases and the V segment lost 1 base, leaving 7 bases of the junction unmatched. The CDR3 loop spans 15 amino acids. CDR1 and CDR2 (germline): SGHVS, FQNEAQ. CDR3 DNA: TGTGCCAGCAGCTTAGGACAGGGGAGTATCGATGGCTACACCTTC. This gives the protein CASSLGQGSIDGYTF.

This chain links TRBV15 with TRBJ2-3; 8 positions agree with TRBD1. Germline values: CDR1 LNHNV, CDR2 YYDKDF (reference sequence). V gave up 0 bases and J gave up 1 base; unmatched junction bases: 3. The CDR3 contains 16 residues. The CDR3 coding sequence is TGTGCCACCAGCAGAGAAAAGACAGGGGGCACAGATACGCAGTATTTT. Its translation is CATSREKTGGTDTQYF. Full variable domain (outside the CDR3, taken from reference TRBV15 and TRBJ2-3): DAMVIQNPRYQVTQFGKPVTLSCSQTLNHNVMYWYQQKSSQAPKLLFHYYDKDFNNEADTPDNFQSRRPNTSFCFLDIRSPGLGDTAMYLCATSREKTGGTDTQYFGPGTRLTVL.

V usage is TRBV18 and J usage is TRBJ1-1, with D perhaps matching TRBD1 (5 bases). Per the germline V gene, CDR1 is KGHSH and CDR2 is LQKENI. V shed 0 bases and J shed 5 bases, with 22 bases lying between them. The CDR3 consists of 18 residues. The chain's CDR3 is CASSPPGGTGIGGTEAFF. The DNA of the CDR3 is TGTGCCAGCTCACCACCGGGAGGGACTGGTATTGGAGGAACTGAAGCTTTCTTT.

This chain links TRBV19 with TRBJ1-2, with TRBD1 identical over 7 bases. The ends lost 6 bases at V and 6 bases at J; junction bases unmatched: 13. Germline lookup yields CDR1 LNHDA and CDR2 SQIVND (reference sequence). This CDR3 has 15 residues. The CDR3 loop is CASRSAGTDFDGYTF. CDR3 bases: TGTGCCAGTAGATCCGCCGGGACAGACTTCGATGGCTACACCTTC.

This chain joins TRBV5-6 and TRBJ2-7, with TRBD1 matching 10 bases. This CDR3 is built from 14 residues. From germline, CDR1 is SGHDT and CDR2 YYEEEE. V was clipped by 9 bases and J by 0 bases; unmatched bases: 6. The CDR3, as DNA: TGTGCCACCTCCTGGACAGGGGGCTCCTACGAGCAGTACTTC. Its protein product is CATSWTGGSYEQYF. Looking up the rest from reference TRBV5-6 and TRBJ2-7 gives the full variable domain: DAGVTQSPTHLIKTRGQQVTLRCSPKSGHDTVSWYQQALGQGPQFIFQYYEEEERQRGNFPDRFSGHQFPNYSSELNVNALLLGDSALYLCATSWTGGSYEQYFGPGTRLTVT.

The V gene is TRBV2, the J gene TRBJ1-2, with 11 bases that match TRBD1. Germline V gene data show CDR1 as SNHLY and CDR2 as FYNNEI. V was clipped by 4 bases and J by 4 bases; unmatched bases: 14. This CDR3 is built from 18 residues. This CDR3 is CASSALQGDRGSGYGYTF. CDR3 nucleotides: TGTGCCAGCAGTGCATTACAGGGGGACAGGGGGTCCGGCTATGGCTACACCTTC.

J is TRBJ2-7 and V is TRBV27; possibly TRBD2 for D (7 bases). V lost 4 bases and J 1 base, leaving 29 bases between the germline ends. Germline V gene data show CDR1 as MNHEY and CDR2 as SMNVEV (reference sequence). CDR3 length: 20 residues. CDR3 residues: CASSSTRRRGCGGPSYEQYF. CDR3 coding DNA: TGTGCCAGCAGTTCCACAAGGCGCCGGGGGTGCGGGGGCCCATCCTACGAGCAGTACTTC.

V and J are TRBV27 and TRBJ2-3, with D tentatively TRBD2 (6 bases). The CDR3 length is 15 residues. Germline lookup yields CDR1 MNHEY and CDR2 SMNVEV (reference sequence). V lost 1 base and J lost 0, with 8 bases in between. Here the CDR3 reads CASSLLEGSTDTQYF. CDR3 nucleotides: TGTGCCAGCAGTTTATTGGAGGGAAGCACAGATACGCAGTATTTT.

J is TRBJ2-7 and V is TRBV6-6; TRBD1 is a possible D gene (5 bases). Germline lookup yields CDR1 MNHNY and CDR2 SVGAGI (reference sequence). This CDR3 comprises 14 residues. V lost 6 bases, J lost 2 bases, and 14 bases lay in between. The CDR3 spells CASSRDSDPYEQYF. The CDR3 coding sequence is TGTGCCAGCAGCCGAGACAGTGATCCCTACGAGCAGTACTTC.

This clone occurred once. The J gene is TRBJ2-3, the V gene TRBV15; 9 bases fit TRBD1. V lost 4 bases and J lost 0; bases outside the gene matches: 8. CDR1 is LNHNV and CDR2 is YYDKDF in the germline V gene (reference sequence). This CDR3 spans 17 amino acids. The CDR3 loop reads CATSNRGLHSSTDTQYF. Here the CDR3 DNA reads TGTGCCACCAGCAACAGGGGGCTACACTCTAGCACAGATACGCAGTATTTT.

This clone was seen just once. V and J are TRBV19 and TRBJ1-6; 7 bases match TRBD1. CDR3 size: 14 residues. V trimming: 4 bases; J trimming: 7 bases; junction bases outside the gene matches: 4. The germline V gene encodes CDR1 LNHDA and CDR2 SQIVND (reference sequence). The CDR3 region has the DNA TGTGCCAGTAGTACGGACAGGAGAAATTCACCCCTCCACTTT. It specifies CASSTDRRNSPLHF.